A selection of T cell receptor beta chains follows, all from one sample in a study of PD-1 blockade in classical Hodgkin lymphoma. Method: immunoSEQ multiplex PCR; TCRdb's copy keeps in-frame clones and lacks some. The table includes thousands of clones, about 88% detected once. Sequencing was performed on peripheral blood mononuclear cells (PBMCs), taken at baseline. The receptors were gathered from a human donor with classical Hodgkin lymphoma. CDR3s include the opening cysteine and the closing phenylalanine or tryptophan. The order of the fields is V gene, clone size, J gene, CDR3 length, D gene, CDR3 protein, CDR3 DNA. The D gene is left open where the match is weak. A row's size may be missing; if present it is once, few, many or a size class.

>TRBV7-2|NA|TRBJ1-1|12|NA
CASSYPHTEAFF
TGTGCCAGCAGCTACCCCCACACTGAAGCTTTCTTT
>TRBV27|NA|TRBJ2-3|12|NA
CAVGGFTDTQYF
TGTGCTGTGGGCGGTTTCACAGATACGCAGTATTTT
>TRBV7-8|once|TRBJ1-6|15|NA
CASSQTSGSNSPLHF
TGTGCCAGCAGCCAAACCTCAGGGAGTAATTCACCCCTCCACTTT
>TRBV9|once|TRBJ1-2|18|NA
CASSPRLGGQPPSYGYTF
TGTGCCAGCAGCCCAAGACTCGGGGGGCAACCTCCATCCTATGGCTACACCTTC
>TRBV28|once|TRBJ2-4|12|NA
CASSFGGNIQYF
TGTGCCAGCAGTTTCGGGGGTAACATTCAGTACTTC
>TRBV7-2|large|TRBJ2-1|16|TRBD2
CASSSREGRLHNEQFF
TGTGCCAGCAGCTCCCGGGAGGGGAGGCTGCACAATGAGCAGTTCTTC
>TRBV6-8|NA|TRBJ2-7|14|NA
CARRIRDRAYEQYF
TGTGCCAGGAGGATCCGGGACCGAGCCTACGAGCAGTACTTC
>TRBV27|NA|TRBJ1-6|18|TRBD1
CASSSMGGAGGFFEPLHF
TGTGCCAGCAGTTCAATGGGGGGGGCAGGGGGCTTCTTCGAACCCCTCCACTTT
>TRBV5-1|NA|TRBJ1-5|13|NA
CASSLGLNQPQHF
TGCGCCAGCAGCTTGGGTTTAAATCAGCCCCAGCATTTT
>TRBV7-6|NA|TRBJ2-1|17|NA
CASSLPAETLLQSEQFF
TGTGCCAGCAGCTTACCAGCGGAAACCCTTCTACAAAGTGAGCAGTTCTTC
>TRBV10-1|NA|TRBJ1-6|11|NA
CASRRVGSLHF
TGCGCCAGTCGTCGGGTTGGGTCCCTCCACTTT
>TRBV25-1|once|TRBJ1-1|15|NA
CASSEGFYNPTEAFF
TGTGCCAGCAGTGAAGGGTTTTACAACCCCACTGAAGCTTTCTTT
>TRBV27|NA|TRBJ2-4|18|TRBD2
CASSPRPAGGIAKNIQYF
TGTGCCAGCAGTCCCCGTCCAGCGGGAGGCATAGCCAAAAACATTCAGTACTTC
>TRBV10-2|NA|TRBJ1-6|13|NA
CASSPKGRSPLHF
TGCGCCAGCAGCCCTAAGGGGCGTTCACCCCTCCACTTT
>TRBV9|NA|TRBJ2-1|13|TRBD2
CASSGTSGNEQFF
TGTGCCAGCAGCGGGACTAGCGGGAATGAGCAGTTCTTC
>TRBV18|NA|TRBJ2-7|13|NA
CASSSARAVEQYF
TGTGCCAGCTCATCAGCCCGGGCGGTCGAGCAGTACTTC
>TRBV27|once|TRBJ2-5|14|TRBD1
CASIPTGFQETQYF
TGTGCCAGCATCCCGACAGGGTTCCAAGAGACCCAGTACTTC
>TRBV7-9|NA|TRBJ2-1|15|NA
CASSLGFGGHNEQFF
TGTGCCAGCAGCTTAGGATTCGGGGGGCACAATGAGCAGTTCTTC
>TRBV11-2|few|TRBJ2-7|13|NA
CASSPFVAYEQYF
TGTGCCAGCAGCCCTTTTGTGGCCTACGAGCAGTACTTC
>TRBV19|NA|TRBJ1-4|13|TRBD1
CASGTERGEKLFF
TGTGCCAGTGGGACAGAGAGGGGTGAAAAACTGTTTTTT
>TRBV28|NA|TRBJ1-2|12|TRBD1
CASVGTVYGYTF
TGTGCCAGCGTCGGGACAGTCTATGGCTACACCTTC
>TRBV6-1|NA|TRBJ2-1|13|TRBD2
CAIVRLAGNEQFF
TGTGCCATCGTTAGACTAGCGGGAAATGAGCAGTTCTTC
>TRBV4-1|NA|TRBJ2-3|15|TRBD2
CASSLSGSYADTQYF
TGCGCCAGCAGCTTAAGCGGGAGTTATGCAGATACGCAGTATTTT
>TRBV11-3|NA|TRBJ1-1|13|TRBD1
CASSPDRATEAFF
TGTGCCAGCAGCCCTGACAGGGCCACTGAAGCTTTCTTT
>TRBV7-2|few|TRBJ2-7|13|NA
CASRHGGKNEQYF
TGTGCCAGCCGACACGGTGGTAAAAACGAGCAGTACTTC
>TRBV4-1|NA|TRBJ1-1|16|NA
CASSQDVGRLNTEAFF
TGCGCCAGCAGCCAAGATGTGGGGAGACTGAACACTGAAGCTTTCTTT
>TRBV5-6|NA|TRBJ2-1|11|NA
CASSLYNEQFF
TGTGCCAGCAGCTTATACAATGAGCAGTTCTTC
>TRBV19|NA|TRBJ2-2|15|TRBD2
CAIRGSGSGTGELFF
TGTGCCATCCGGGGGAGCGGGAGTGGCACCGGGGAGCTGTTTTTT
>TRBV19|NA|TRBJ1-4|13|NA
CASSTRTNEKLFF
TGTGCCAGTAGTACCCGAACTAATGAAAAACTGTTTTTT
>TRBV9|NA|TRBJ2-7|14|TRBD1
CASSGPGQRVEQYF
TGTGCCAGCAGCGGTCCGGGACAGCGCGTAGAGCAGTACTTC
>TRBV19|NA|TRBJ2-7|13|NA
CASSILLFYEQYF
TGTGCCAGTAGTATCTTACTTTTCTACGAGCAGTACTTC
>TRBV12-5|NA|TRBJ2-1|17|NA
CASAPGRGEPVNNEQFF
TGTGCTAGTGCCCCCGGACGGGGAGAGCCCGTTAACAATGAGCAGTTCTTC
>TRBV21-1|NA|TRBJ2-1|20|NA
CASSSPGEEMGLAGLDEQFF
TGTGCCAGCAGCTCTCCTGGGGAAGAGATGGGACTAGCGGGCCTCGATGAGCAGTTCTTC
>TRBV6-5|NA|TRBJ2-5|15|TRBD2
CASSPAGALQETQYF
TGTGCCAGCTCCCCCGCGGGAGCTCTCCAAGAGACCCAGTACTTC
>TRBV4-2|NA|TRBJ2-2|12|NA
CASSQETGELFF
TGTGCCAGCAGCCAAGAGACAGGGGAGCTGTTTTTT
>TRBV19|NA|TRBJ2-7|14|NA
CASSKGGSLYEQYF
TGTGCCAGTAGTAAAGGAGGGAGCCTCTACGAGCAGTACTTC
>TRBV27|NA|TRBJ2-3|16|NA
CASSLWASKVGDTQYF
TGTGCCAGCAGTTTATGGGCTAGTAAGGTTGGAGATACGCAGTATTTT
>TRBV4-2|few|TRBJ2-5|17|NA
CASSQEGGLQGGETQYF
TGTGCCAGCAGCCAAGAAGGAGGACTGCAGGGCGGAGAGACCCAGTACTTC
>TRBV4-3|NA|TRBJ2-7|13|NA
CASSHGQIGEQYF
TGCGCCAGCAGCCACGGGCAGATCGGGGAGCAGTACTTC
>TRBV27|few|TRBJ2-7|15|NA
CASSLGAPLSYEQYF
TGTGCCAGCAGTTTAGGGGCCCCCCTCTCCTACGAGCAGTACTTC
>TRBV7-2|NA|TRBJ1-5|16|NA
CASSLEGVLTNQPQHF
TGTGCCAGCAGCTTAGAGGGAGTCCTTACTAATCAGCCCCAGCATTTT
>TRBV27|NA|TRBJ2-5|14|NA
CASSLMGGQETQYF
TGTGCCAGCAGTTTAATGGGCGGCCAAGAGACCCAGTACTTC
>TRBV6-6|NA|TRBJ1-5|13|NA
CASSYQVDQPQHF
TGTGCCAGCAGTTACCAGGTGGATCAGCCCCAGCATTTT
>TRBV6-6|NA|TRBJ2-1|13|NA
CASSSERHNEQFF
TGTGCCAGCAGTTCGGAGCGCCACAATGAGCAGTTCTTC
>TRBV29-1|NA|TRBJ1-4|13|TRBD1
CSVEDRTGGKLFF
TGCAGCGTTGAAGACAGGACAGGTGGAAAACTGTTTTTT
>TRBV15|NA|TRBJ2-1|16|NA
CATSRGLPRSYNEQFF
TGTGCCACCAGCAGAGGACTCCCGAGATCCTACAATGAGCAGTTCTTC
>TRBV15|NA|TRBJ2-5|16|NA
CATSYWGGGSKETQYF
TGTGCCACCAGCTACTGGGGGGGCGGGAGCAAAGAGACCCAGTACTTC
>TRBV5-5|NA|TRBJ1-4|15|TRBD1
CASSFQTGFSEKLFF
TGTGCCAGCAGCTTCCAGACAGGGTTTTCGGAAAAACTGTTTTTT
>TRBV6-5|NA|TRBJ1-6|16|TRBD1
CASSYSRGRRDSPLHF
TGTGCCAGCAGTTACTCGAGGGGGCGGCGGGATTCACCCCTCCACTTT
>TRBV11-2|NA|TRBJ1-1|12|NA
CASSLEQGAAFF
TGTGCCAGCAGCTTAGAGCAGGGAGCAGCTTTCTTT
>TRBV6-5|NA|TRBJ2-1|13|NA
CASEAGTPNEQFF
TGTGCCAGCGAGGCCGGGACTCCCAATGAGCAGTTCTTC